The next 21 T cell receptor beta chains were all read from a single sample in a study of blood T cell repertoires in COVID-19. TCRdb's copy holds only in-frame clones and misses some; the assay was immunoSEQ multiplex PCR. Of about 260,000 clones in the sample, around 86% were seen once. Sequenced sample: peripheral blood. These receptors originate from a woman aged 60 to 75 with COVID-19, enrolled during active disease.

The V gene is TRBV5-1, the J gene TRBJ2-2, with 7 bases fitting TRBD1. After removal of 2 bases from V and 2 bases from J, the junction contained 6 bases not matched to a gene. Per germline, CDR1 SGHRS and CDR2 YFSETQ. The CDR3 runs 16 residues. The CDR3: CASSFLRDRNTGELFF. The CDR3 DNA reads as TGCGCCAGCAGCTTTCTACGGGACAGAAACACCGGGGAGCTGTTTTTT. Filled out from reference TRBV5-1 and TRBJ2-2, the complete variable domain reads KAGVTQTPRYLIKTRGQQVTLSCSPISGHRSVSWYQQTPGQGLQFLFEYFSETQRNKGNFPGRFSGRQFSNSRSEMNVSTLELGDSALYLCASSFLRDRNTGELFFGEGSRLTVL.

The chain combines TRBV18 with TRBJ1-1; tentatively, D is TRBD1 (5 bases). This CDR3 spans 16 amino acids. Deletions cut 1 base from V and 0 bases from J, with 12 bases between. From germline, CDR1 is KGHSH and CDR2 LQKENI. The CDR3 reads CASSPQATVMNTEAFF. The CDR3 bases are TGTGCCAGCTCACCACAGGCGACAGTTATGAACACTGAAGCTTTCTTT.

The sample holds one count of this clone. The J gene is TRBJ2-5, the V gene TRBV5-1, with D perhaps TRBD2 (7 bases). Germline CDR1 and CDR2: SGHRS and YFSETQ. Trimming left V 0 bases short and J 5 bases short, with 17 bases between. This CDR3 has 16 amino acids. CDR3 coding DNA: TGCGCCAGCAGCTTGGCCCCCACGGGGGGCTGGGAGACCCAGTACTTC. This encodes CASSLAPTGGWETQYF.

The CDR3 reads CASSPSLLNRGLNEKLFF. The CDR3 coding sequence is TGCGCCAGCAGCCCAAGTCTATTGAACAGGGGGCTAAATGAAAAACTGTTTTTT. The chain combines TRBV5-1 with TRBJ1-4; 9 bases fit TRBD1. In germline, CDR1 is SGHRS, CDR2 YFSETQ. The V segment lost 4 bases and the J segment 5 bases; nucleotides outside the gene matches: 15. The CDR3 runs to 18 residues.

The gene calls are TRBV5-1 and TRBJ2-1; 8 positions agree with TRBD2. The germline CDR1 and CDR2 sequences are SGHRS and YFSETQ. V gave up 4 bases and J gave up 4 bases; unmatched junction bases: 7. This CDR3 region has 15 residues. The CDR3 loop is CASSPRGGGYNEQFF. CDR3 DNA: TGCGCCAGCAGCCCTCGGGGGGGAGGGTACAATGAGCAGTTCTTC.

The chain employs TRBV15 and TRBJ1-3, with 9 bases lining up with TRBD1. The junction had 10 bases not matched to a gene; V was cut back by 3 bases and J by 4 bases. CDR3 length equals 17 residues. Germline V gives CDR1 LNHNV, CDR2 YYDKDF (reference sequence). CDR3 loop: CATSRVRDRVSGNTIYF. The CDR3 nucleotides read TGTGCCACCAGCAGGGTTCGGGACAGGGTATCCGGAAACACCATATATTTT.

This clone was detected once. The V and J genes are TRBV19 and TRBJ1-5, with 9 nucleotides matching TRBD1. The V and J ends lost 0 bases and 3 bases, in that order; junction bases with no gene match: 6. Germline CDR1 is LNHDA and CDR2 is SQIVND (reference sequence). There are 17 residues in the CDR3. The CDR3: CASSIEAWTGDNQPQHF. Written as DNA, the CDR3 is TGTGCCAGTAGTATAGAGGCGTGGACAGGGGACAATCAGCCCCAGCATTTT.

The J gene is TRBJ2-3, the V gene TRBV5-5, with TRBD1 matching 9 bases. The germline gives CDR1 SGHKS, CDR2 YYEKEE (reference sequence). The junction had 15 bases not matched to a gene; V was cut back by 3 bases and J by 4 bases. The CDR3 runs to 18 residues. DNA for the CDR3: TGTGCCAGCAGCTCCCGGGACAGGGCAGGAGTTGGTGCAGATACGCAGTATTTT. The encoded protein is CASSSRDRAGVGADTQYF.

Regarding this clone: An end of the junction does not agree with germline; a read error may underlie this. The chain links TRBV19 to TRBJ2-2; a weak D match, TRBD1 (5 bases). From germline, CDR1 is LNHDA and CDR2 SQIVND (reference sequence). This CDR3 region has 16 residues. CDR3 residues: CASSIGQGAGTGELFF. As DNA, the CDR3 is TGTGCCAGTAGCATAGGGCAGGGCGCCGGCACCGGGGAGCTGTTTTTT.

In DNA form, the CDR3 reads TGCAGCATGCGACTAGCGGGAGGGGGGAATGAGCAGTTCTTC. Protein sequence: CSMRLAGGGNEQFF. This chain uses TRBV29-1 with TRBJ2-1, with 14 bases lining up with TRBD2. V lost 8 bases, J lost 7 bases, and 7 bases stayed unmatched. The CDR3 is made up of 14 amino acids. Germline lookup yields CDR1 SQVTM and CDR2 ANQGSEA.

In its sample, this clone was seen once. The chain has TRBV7-6 and TRBJ2-7, with TRBD2 matching 8 bases. This CDR3 has 17 amino acids. CDR1 and CDR2 from the germline V gene are SGHVS and FNYEAQ. V shed 3 bases, J shed 1 base, and the junction held 11 bases outside the gene matches. CDR3 in DNA: TGTGCCAGCAGCTTCAACCCTAGGCGGGAGGCTTCCTACGAGCAGTACTTC. Its translation: CASSFNPRREASYEQYF.

This chain uses TRBV9 with TRBJ2-5; TRBD2 matches at 11 bases. In germline, CDR1 is SGDLS, CDR2 YYNGEE. This CDR3 is built from 14 residues. V was pared by 2 bases and J by 9 bases, with 6 bases of the junction left unmatched. CDR3 sequence reads: CASSVTSGASAQYF. The CDR3 bases are TGTGCCAGCAGCGTGACTAGCGGGGCCTCGGCCCAGTACTTC.

V gene TRBV13 combines with J gene TRBJ1-2; TRBD1 agrees at 8 bases. The CDR3 is 14 amino acids. V lost 1 base and J lost 7; bases outside the gene matches: 5. Germline V lookup: CDR1 PRHDT, CDR2 FYEKMQ (reference sequence). In DNA form, the CDR3 reads TGTGCCAGCAGCTTAGTATCAGGGGGCGGTGGCTACACCTTC. Protein: CASSLVSGGGGYTF.

The chain is built from TRBV7-3 and TRBJ1-1; unclear D gene. Deletions cut 0 bases from V and 4 bases from J, with 6 bases between. In germline, CDR1 is SGHTA, CDR2 FQGTGA. The CDR3 length is 13 residues. CDR3 coding DNA: TGTGCCAGCAGCTTAACGACTCTCACTGAAGCTTTCTTT. Residues: CASSLTTLTEAFF. Drawing the rest from reference TRBV7-3 and TRBJ1-1, the complete variable domain is GAGVSQTPSNKVTEKGKYVELRCDPISGHTALYWYRQSLGQGPEFLIYFQGTGAADDSGLPNDRFFAVRPEGSVSTLKIQRTERGDSAVYLCASSLTTLTEAFFGQGTRLTVV.

The chain is built from TRBV29-1 and TRBJ1-1, with a tentative D call TRBD1 (5 bases). The CDR3 is 18 amino acids. The V gene lost 1 base and the J gene lost 7 bases, with 28 bases spanning the gap. Germline assignment: CDR1 SQVTM and CDR2 ANQGSEA. CDR3 nucleotide sequence: TGCAGCGTTGAAGTTGGAGTAGTTTGGGGGGACCTCGGGGGTGAAGCTTTCTTT. Its translation: CSVEVGVVWGDLGGEAFF.

The chain employs TRBV19 and TRBJ2-1, with D maybe TRBD1 (6 bases). The CDR3 covers 15 residues. CDR1 and CDR2 from the germline V gene are LNHDA and SQIVND (reference sequence). With 3 bases removed from V and 1 base from J, the gap between germline ends came to 10 bases. The CDR3 DNA reads TGTGCCAGTAGTATTAGGCAGGGGTCCTACAATGAGCAGTTCTTC. This sequence encodes CASSIRQGSYNEQFF.

The gene calls are TRBV28 and TRBJ1-2, with a weak D call TRBD1 (5 bases). Germline CDR1 is MDHEN and CDR2 is SYDVKM. There are 15 residues in the CDR3. Trimming stripped 4 bases from V and 4 bases from J, with 16 bases between. CDR3 region: CASSSLSGLLYGYTF. CDR3 sequence (DNA): TGTGCCAGCAGTTCCCTTTCGGGACTGCTCTATGGCTACACCTTC.

The chain joins TRBV11-2 to TRBJ2-3; 7 bases are shared with TRBD2. Unmatched junction bases numbered 12, after V lost 2 bases and J lost 10 bases. CDR3 length equals 15 residues. Germline V gives CDR1 SGHAT, CDR2 FQNNGV. CDR3: CASSLTAGLGVAQYF. The CDR3, as DNA: TGTGCCAGCAGCTTAACAGCGGGATTGGGGGTGGCGCAGTATTTT.

The table lists this clone with a few counts. This rearrangement joins TRBV5-4 to TRBJ2-3, with TRBD2 matching 8 bases. Germline CDR1 reads SGHNT; CDR2 reads YYREEE (reference sequence). CDR3 length: 16 amino acids. The V and J ends lost 0 bases and 2 bases, in that order; junction bases with no gene match: 5. The CDR3 region has the DNA TGTGCCAGCAGCTTGGGTACTAGCGGTTTCACAGATACGCAGTATTTT. Its protein product is CASSLGTSGFTDTQYF.

This clone was counted once. The chain joins TRBV7-3 to TRBJ2-1; unclear D gene. V lost 5 bases, J lost 3 bases, and 17 bases lay in between. The V gene's germline CDR1 is SGHTA and CDR2 FQGTGA. The CDR3 has 16 residues. The CDR3 here is CASSPISGTLYNEQFF. The CDR3 bases are TGTGCCAGCAGCCCCATCTCAGGTACTCTCTACAATGAGCAGTTCTTC.

The genes are TRBV28 and TRBJ2-1; TRBD2 aligns across 15 bases. The junction had 11 bases not matched to a gene; V was cut back by 5 bases and J by 0 bases. CDR1 MDHEN and CDR2 SYDVKM come from the germline V gene. The CDR3 is 20 residues long. The CDR3 spells CASSIPGLAGGGVSYNEQFF. CDR3 nucleotides: TGTGCCAGCAGTATCCCGGGACTAGCGGGAGGCGGGGTCTCCTACAATGAGCAGTTCTTC.